This TCR beta chain was observed in a study of cytomegalovirus exposure and HLA in healthy donors. Study-level findings and limits: Testing in vitro showed a few CMV-associated chains specific for CMV antigens. Previous analysis showed most TCR beta V segments were productive about 87% or about 30% of the time.

The PCR ran on 60 Vbeta and 13 Jbeta primers. Clones were read by immunoSEQ multiplex PCR, and TCRdb kept only the in-frame ones, dropping some. The data show 170,000 or so clones, almost 85% seen once. The CDR3 sequence is 17 residues long. Germline lookup yields CDR1 SGHRS and CDR2 YFSETQ. V was clipped by 0 bases and J by 2 bases; unmatched bases: 5. On this clone itself: Its antigen is still unknown.

The clonotype comes from a girl between 10 and 17 years old in good health and CMV-seropositive. This sequence joins TRBV5-1 and TRBJ2-2, with 9 bases identical to TRBD2. The sequenced sample was PBMCs. The CDR3 sequence is CASSLEPRGGNTGELFF. The DNA of the CDR3 is TGCGCCAGCAGCTTGGAGCCGCGGGGGGGCAACACCGGGGAGCTGTTTTTT.